These T cell receptor beta chains were read from a single sample in a study of cytomegalovirus exposure and HLA in healthy donors. Sequencing was performed with immunoSEQ multiplex PCR; in TCRdb, only in-frame clones are kept and a portion is missing. The sample carries about 160,000 clones, 80% to 90% recorded once. Sequencing used PBMCs. The receptors stem from a woman in her thirties in good health and CMV-seronegative. CDR3s include the opening cysteine and the closing phenylalanine or tryptophan. D genes are given only for firm matches. Some rows mark clone size as missing; the rest say once, few, many or name a class of expanded clone.

CDR3aa	CDR3nt	d_gene	abundance	j_gene	v_gene
CASSSTGTATDTQYF	TGTGCCAGCAGCTCCACCGGGACAGCCACAGATACGCAGTATTTT	TRBD1	-	TRBJ2-3	TRBV11-2
CASSSIRDRSYNEQFF	TGTGCCAGCAGTTCGATCCGGGACAGGTCCTACAATGAGCAGTTCTTC	TRBD1	-	TRBJ2-1	TRBV6-5
CASSLFRVGETQYF	TGTGCCAGCAGTTTATTCAGGGTTGGAGAGACCCAGTACTTC	-	-	TRBJ2-5	TRBV27
CASSPRGGETQYF	TGCGCCAGCAGCCCCAGGGGTGGGGAGACCCAGTACTTC	-	once	TRBJ2-5	TRBV5-1
CASSQFIGGYEQYF	TGTGCCAGCAGTCAATTCATAGGGGGCTACGAGCAGTACTTC	-	-	TRBJ2-7	TRBV6-5
CASSQTGSGANVLTF	TGTGCCAGCAGCCAAACAGGGTCTGGGGCCAACGTCCTGACTTTC	-	-	TRBJ2-6	TRBV4-2
CASSLVQGSGELFF	TGTGCCAGCAGCTTAGTACAGGGAAGCGGGGAGCTGTTTTTT	-	-	TRBJ2-2	TRBV7-6
CAWSVTGGVTGELFF	TGTGCCTGGAGTGTAACAGGGGGCGTCACCGGGGAGCTGTTTTTT	TRBD1	-	TRBJ2-2	TRBV30
CSVGVGSNEKLFF	TGCAGCGTGGGGGTGGGAAGTAATGAAAAACTGTTTTTT	-	-	TRBJ1-4	TRBV29-1
CASSLLAGGPRQYF	TGTGCCAGCAGCTTATTAGCGGGAGGGCCACGGCAGTACTTC	TRBD2	-	TRBJ2-7	TRBV6-5
CASSLAGRVTYNEQFF	TGCGCCAGCAGCTTGGCCGGGAGGGTCACCTACAATGAGCAGTTCTTC	TRBD2	-	TRBJ2-1	TRBV5-1
CASSVSGFNTGELFF	TGTGCCAGCAGCGTTTCGGGGTTTAACACCGGGGAGCTGTTTTTT	-	-	TRBJ2-2	TRBV9
CASSLSMDSTDTQYF	TGTGCCAGCAGTTTATCAATGGACAGCACAGATACGCAGTATTTT	-	-	TRBJ2-3	TRBV27
CASSVYPNTEAFF	TGTGCCAGCAGCGTTTACCCTAACACTGAAGCTTTCTTT	-	-	TRBJ1-1	TRBV9
CASKGTSPEAFF	TGTGCCAGCAAAGGGACATCCCCTGAAGCTTTCTTT	-	few	TRBJ1-1	TRBV28
CAWEQGVYGYTF	TGTGCCTGGGAACAGGGGGTTTATGGCTACACCTTC	TRBD1	-	TRBJ1-2	TRBV30
CASRRGHNSYEQYF	TGTGCCAGCAGGAGGGGACATAACTCCTACGAGCAGTACTTC	-	-	TRBJ2-7	TRBV7-9
CASSAGQGLAGEWTQYF	TGTGCCAGCAGCGCCGGACAGGGACTAGCGGGAGAATGGACCCAGTACTTC	TRBD2	-	TRBJ2-5	TRBV9
CASSLQSSYEQYF	TGTGCCAGCAGTCTCCAGAGCTCCTACGAGCAGTACTTC	-	-	TRBJ2-7	TRBV25-1